The clone carrying this T cell receptor beta chain showed up just a few times. What it recognizes is unknown. CDR3 length: 16 amino acids. The germline V and J ends were trimmed by 5 bases and 2 bases, with 17 bases remaining between them. Germline assignment: CDR1 SEHNR and CDR2 FQNEAQ (reference sequence). This entry is derived from a study of T-cell memory formation after mild COVID-19. Study-level background: Most TCR clusters belonged to a single donor.

Whole-study findings and limits: Memory sampled before infection contained some responding clones, suggesting cross-reactive memory joined. Day 15 to 85 contracting clones showed balanced CD4/CD8; later expanders leaned CD4+. The authors left the SARS-CoV-2 specificity of second-wave clones peaking on day 37 unconfirmed.

Each CDR3 protein gets one entry after TCRdb re-called the 5' RACE reads with MiXCR. The data show 250,000 to 300,000 distinct CDR3 sequences, under 20% seen once. Sample: PBMCs or a T cell subset sorted from them (not recorded which). The chain couples TRBV7-9 to TRBJ2-3; D may be TRBD2 (5 bases). This sequence originates from a man younger than 35 who had mild COVID-19 (a few samples of this study predate the infection). Cell type and time point are not known. This CDR3 reads CASSPSRASNTDTQYF. CDR3 in DNA: TGTGCCAGCAGCCCCTCTCGGGCTAGCAACACAGATACGCAGTATTTT.